This record concerns one T cell receptor (beta chain) sequence. Its antigen remains unidentified. Investigators took roughly 10 milliliters of peripheral blood from every donor. This entry comes from a study of blood T cells in healthy people across ages. The study, taken as a whole, reports: Diversity estimates from one million T cells were considered underestimates. Roughly linearly, TCR beta diversity per million T cells fell as age increased. In long-lived donors, naive CD4+ cell counts and diversity exceeded those of aged donors.

A second PCR of roughly 6 to 12 cycles used a sample-barcoded 5' primer and a J-beta primer mix. TCRdb ran MiXCR on the 5' RACE reads and lists one entry per CDR3 protein. The sample shows around 1,900,000 distinct CDR3 sequences, more than 35% of them seen only once. CDR1 is DFQATT and CDR2 is SNEGSKA in the germline V gene (reference sequence). This CDR3 contains 16 residues. V shed 4 bases and J shed 2 bases, with 21 bases lying between them. Sequencing input: blood. The TCR was taken from a human donor in good health. J is TRBJ2-7 and V is TRBV20-1; D is unclear. This chain's CDR3 is CSAKDRRFPGTYEQYF. The CDR3 coding sequence is TGCAGTGCTAAAGACCGACGGTTCCCCGGCACCTACGAGCAGTACTTC.